This TCR beta chain was retrieved from a study of blood T cell repertoires in COVID-19 (TCRdb year 2020). In terms of the full investigation: Collaborator samples came from the United States, Italy and Spain and covered acute and convalescent phases of COVID-19. The prospective study material was composed of cDNA or gDNA derived from T cells, B-cell-depleted T cells, or PBMCs. Sample metadata almost always included a de-identified subject ID, COVID-19 status, age in years and sex. The samples were drawn from two sources: the first 160 participants of the ongoing ImmuneRACE study, and 1,200 or so subjects contributed by 6 global collaborators. HLA class I and class II types, where available, came from metadata supplied by the sample provider rather than from assay-based typing. The dataset comprised deeply sampled blood TCRbeta repertoires from subjects exposed to, actively infected with, or recovered from COVID-19. The repertoires were made available in a free public database intended to serve as a resource for research on the immune response to SARS-CoV-2. General findings and caveats noted by the study authors: How much clinical and demographic metadata was included differed by source and by participant, and the metadata was provided uncurated.

TCRbeta CDR3 regions were amplified from genomic DNA using the immunoSEQ Assay, a bias-controlled multiplex PCR. The authors' pipeline ran thus. The number of nucleated cells in each sample was estimated by amplification of reference gene primers within the assay. To quantify the absolute abundance of each unique TCRbeta CDR3 rearrangement, sequence reads were collapsed and filtered. For each sample, productive Simpson clonality was calculated as the square root of Simpson's diversity index over productive rearrangements. TCRdb stores this immuneACCESS table with in-frame sequences only. Part of the clones is absent; in the studies checked, under half of the shortfall reflects unresolved V genes, and no reason is known for the rest. Clonal size and the V and J genes are those of that table, whereas D and trimming came from the DNA. The sample data list 260,000 or so clones, and about 85% of these were observed just once. The top ten hold roughly 2.5% of the sample.

Enrolling through a virtual design, the prospective study's participants ranged in age from roughly 18 to 100 years and lived across roughly 23 United States geographic areas. In the prospective study, participants were assigned to cohorts based on the clinical history participants reported in a screening survey and a study questionnaire. For ImmuneRACE Cohort 3, a participant was defined as recovered based on two consecutive negative NP/OP PCR tests, clearance by a healthcare professional, or resolution of symptoms. Mobile phlebotomists in the prospective study collected whole blood, serum and a nasopharyngeal or oropharyngeal swab from every participant. Over a roughly 2-month period, participants in the prospective study had the option of providing additional blood draws and questionnaires. Blood samples from the prospective study were shipped frozen or at room temperature prior to DNA extraction.

This clone showed up just once. It lacks a known antigen. Per-nucleotide qualities are absent, and no much larger clonotype sits a single base away. The CDR3 runs 13 amino acids, cysteine and phenylalanine included. This entry keeps only the CDR3 DNA: 39 bases, framed from base 1. Deletion took 4 bases off V and 4 bases off J, with a span of 9 bases between the germline ends. CDR1 and CDR2 are read off the germline V gene as SGHRS and YFSETQ. The rearrangement joined TRBV5-1 to TRBJ1-5; the best D guess is TRBD1, with 5 bases matching. Sequenced material: PBMCs or T cells enriched from blood (not recorded which). The receptor was derived from a woman aged 45-65 years who had recovered from COVID-19. The CDR3 is CASSQGQNQPQHF. The DNA reads as follows: TGCGCCAGCAGCCAAGGACAAAATCAGCCCCAGCATTTT. Beyond the CDR3, the reference TRBV5-1 and TRBJ1-5 genes provide the residues; the full variable domain reads: KAGVTQTPRYLIKTRGQQVTLSCSPISGHRSVSWYQQTPGQGLQFLFEYFSETQRNKGNFPGRFSGRQFSNSRSEMNVSTLELGDSALYLCASSQGQNQPQHFGDGTRLSIL.